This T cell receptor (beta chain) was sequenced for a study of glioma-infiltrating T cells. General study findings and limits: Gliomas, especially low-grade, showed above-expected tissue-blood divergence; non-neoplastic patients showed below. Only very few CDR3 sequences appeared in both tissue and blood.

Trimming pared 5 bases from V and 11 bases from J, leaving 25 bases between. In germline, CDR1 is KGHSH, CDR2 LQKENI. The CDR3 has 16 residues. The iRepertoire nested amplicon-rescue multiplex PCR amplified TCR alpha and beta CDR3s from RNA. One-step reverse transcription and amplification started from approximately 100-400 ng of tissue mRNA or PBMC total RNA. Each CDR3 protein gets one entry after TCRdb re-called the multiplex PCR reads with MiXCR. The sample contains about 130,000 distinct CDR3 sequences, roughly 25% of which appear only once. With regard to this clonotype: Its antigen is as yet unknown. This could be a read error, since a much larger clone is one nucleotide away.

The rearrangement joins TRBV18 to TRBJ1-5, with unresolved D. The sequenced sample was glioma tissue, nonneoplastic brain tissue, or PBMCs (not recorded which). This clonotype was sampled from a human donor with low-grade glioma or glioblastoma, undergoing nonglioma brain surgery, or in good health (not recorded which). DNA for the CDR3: TGTGCCAGCTCAGGGTGTCCAAGCACTCCTTTTTCGACCCAGCATTTT. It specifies CASSGCPSTPFSTQHF. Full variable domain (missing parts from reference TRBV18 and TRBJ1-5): NAGVMQNPRHLVRRRGQEARLRCSPMKGHSHVYWYRQLPEEGLKFMVYLQKENIIDESGMPKERFSAEFPKEGPSILRIQQVVRGDSAAYFCASSGCPSTPFSTQHFGDGTRLSIL.